Shown below are 30 T cell receptor beta chains from a single sample sequenced in a study of T-cell memory formation after mild COVID-19. From the 5' RACE reads, TCRdb called clonotypes with MiXCR, one entry per CDR3 protein. This sample has about 350,000 distinct CDR3 sequences, with roughly an eighth found just once. Sequenced: PBMCs or a T cell subset sorted from them (not recorded which). The receptors here all came from a young man who had mild COVID-19 (a few samples of this study predate the infection). Cell type and time point are not known.

This clonotype was seen ten or more times. The chain employs TRBV20-1 and TRBJ2-1, with TRBD2 matching over 8 bases. CDR1 is DFQATT and CDR2 is SNEGSKA in the germline V gene (reference sequence). The CDR3 is made up of 17 amino acids. J was trimmed by 0 bases and V by 3 bases; bases with no gene match: 10. The CDR3 DNA reads as TGCAGTGCTAGCCCAAACGTAGCGGGGAGCTCCTACAATGAGCAGTTCTTC. Protein product: CSASPNVAGSSYNEQFF.

The chain couples TRBV6-5 to TRBJ1-1, with D uncertain. V lost 6 bases to trimming and J lost 1 base, with 12 bases between them. This CDR3 comprises 14 residues. CDR1 is MNHEY and CDR2 is SVGAGI in the germline V gene. CDR3 DNA sequence: TGTGCCAGCAGCCCCGACCGCGAGAACACTGAAGCTTTCTTT. The encoded protein is CASSPDRENTEAFF.

The table lists this clonotype with a few counts. The V and J genes are TRBV20-1 and TRBJ1-1, with D possibly matching TRBD1 (5 bases). The V gene's germline CDR1 is DFQATT and CDR2 SNEGSKA (reference sequence). The CDR3 totals 12 residues. This CDR3 reads CSQQVGNTEAFF. DNA of the CDR3: TGCAGCCAACAGGTGGGAAACACTGAAGCTTTCTTT.

The chain links TRBV20-1 to TRBJ2-1; 14 bases map to TRBD2. The germline V gene has CDR1 DFQATT and CDR2 SNEGSKA (reference sequence). The CDR3 has 15 amino acids. The ends lost 6 bases at V and 7 bases at J; junction bases unmatched: 8. CDR3 loop: CSALGLAGGVNEQFF. CDR3 coding DNA: TGCAGTGCCCTCGGACTAGCGGGGGGTGTTAATGAGCAGTTCTTC.

V and J are TRBV2 and TRBJ1-5, with D possibly TRBD1 on 5 matching bases. The CDR3 is 12 amino acids. In germline, CDR1 is SNHLY, CDR2 FYNNEI. V shed 8 bases and J shed 5 bases, with 10 bases lying between them. In DNA form, the CDR3 reads TGTGCCAGCGGGGCCCGCGATCAGCCCCAGCATTTT. As protein: CASGARDQPQHF.

There are a few counts of this clonotype. This chain connects TRBV7-2 to TRBJ2-3; 9 nucleotides agree with TRBD2. The CDR3 spans 16 residues. The trim removed 2 bases at V and 4 bases at J, leaving 7 bases unmatched. Germline V gene lookup returns CDR1 SGHTA and CDR2 FQGNSA. Here the CDR3 DNA reads TGTGCCAGCAGCTTAAACAGCGGGGGGTCGTCAGATACGCAGTATTTT. It specifies CASSLNSGGSSDTQYF.

This clonotype was detected a few times. The V gene is TRBV7-3, the J gene TRBJ2-2; the match to TRBD2 covers 15 bases. The length of the CDR3 is 18 residues. Germline CDR1 is SGHTA and CDR2 is FQGTGA. V lost 8 bases to trimming and J lost 4 bases; unmatched junction nucleotides: 11. CDR3: CASGKGLAGGPSTGELFF. Here the CDR3 DNA reads TGTGCCAGCGGAAAAGGACTAGCGGGGGGGCCCAGCACCGGGGAGCTGTTTTTT.

The rearrangement uses TRBV5-1 and TRBJ1-1; 7 bases map to TRBD1. There are 14 residues in the CDR3. The V gene end was trimmed by 4 bases and the J gene end by 5 bases; junction bases not matched to a gene: 8. Germline V gene sequence: CDR1 SGHRS, CDR2 YFSETQ. CDR3 amino acids: CASSTGTEGTEAFF. CDR3 coding DNA: TGCGCCAGCAGCACGGGGACAGAGGGTACTGAAGCTTTCTTT.

V and J are TRBV11-2 and TRBJ2-7, with D uncertain. Trimming took 4 bases from V and 3 from J, leaving 10 bases between them. Germline assignment: CDR1 SGHAT and CDR2 FQNNGV. The CDR3 extends over 13 amino acids. The CDR3 protein is CASSSSASYEQYF. DNA of the CDR3: TGTGCCAGCAGCTCTAGTGCGAGCTACGAGCAGTACTTC.

This clonotype showed up just a few times. The CDR3 is CASKRTRNTEAFF. The CDR3 coding sequence is TGTGCCAGCAAGAGGACCCGGAACACTGAAGCTTTCTTT. This chain joins TRBV6-2 or TRBV6-3 and TRBJ1-1; no clear D. Trimming left V 7 bases short and J 1 base short, with 10 bases between. The CDR3 is made up of 13 amino acids. CDR1 is MNHEY and CDR2 is SVGEGT in the germline V gene.

This chain links TRBV5-1 with TRBJ1-6; D is ambiguous. Germline V gene data show CDR1 as SGHRS and CDR2 as YFSETQ. The length of the CDR3 is 14 residues. V was pared by 0 bases and J by 8 bases, with 9 bases between. The CDR3 DNA reads as TGCGCCAGCAGCTTGGAGGGAATCGATTCACCCCTCCACTTT. Residues: CASSLEGIDSPLHF.

This clonotype was seen a handful of times. The chain has TRBV11-2 and TRBJ2-3; D possibly corresponds to TRBD2 (6 bases). This CDR3 is 16 amino acids long. Trimming left V 5 bases short and J 7 bases short, with 22 bases between. The germline V gene has CDR1 SGHAT and CDR2 FQNNGV. This CDR3 is CASSQRTITGMNTQYF. DNA of the CDR3: TGTGCCAGCAGCCAACGGACTATTACGGGAATGAATACGCAGTATTTT.

This clonotype was counted only a few times. The chain links TRBV6-2 or TRBV6-3 to TRBJ1-1; D is ambiguous. CDR3 length equals 14 residues. V dropped 7 bases and J dropped 4 bases, with 16 bases sitting between them. In germline, CDR1 is MNHEY, CDR2 SVGEGT. The DNA for the CDR3 is TGTGCCAGCACTATGGGTGACACTAGCACTGAAGCTTTCTTT. Protein product: CASTMGDTSTEAFF.

This chain links TRBV7-7 with TRBJ1-1; 8 bases agree with TRBD1. Trimming took 5 bases from V and 5 from J; bases not matched to a gene: 4. Germline CDR1 reads SSHAT; CDR2 reads FNYEAQ (reference sequence). The CDR3 consists of 13 residues. The CDR3: CASSRDRQTEAFF. CDR3 DNA: TGTGCCAGCAGCCGGGACAGGCAGACTGAAGCTTTCTTT.

The gene calls are TRBV11-2 and TRBJ1-1; D call uncertain. Per the germline V gene, CDR1 is SGHAT and CDR2 is FQNNGV. The CDR3 has 14 amino acids. With 1 base removed from V and 8 bases from J, the gap between germline ends came to 14 bases. The CDR3 DNA is TGTGCCAGCAGCTTAGGGAGGATCCGGAAAGAAGCTTTCTTT. It codes for CASSLGRIRKEAFF.

This clonotype was seen more than once but under ten times. CDR3 sequence reads: CASSYSPPPYSYNEQFF. In nucleotides, the CDR3 is TGTGCCAGCAGTTACTCTCCTCCACCTTACTCCTACAATGAGCAGTTCTTC. This chain links TRBV6-6 with TRBJ2-1; D remains unclear. Per the germline V gene, CDR1 is MNHNY and CDR2 is SVGAGI (reference sequence). V was pared by 0 bases and J by 0 bases, with 12 bases between. This CDR3 spans 17 amino acids.

This chain links TRBV28 with TRBJ2-1, with 13 bases fitting TRBD2. CDR1 and CDR2 from the germline V gene are MDHEN and SYDVKM. This CDR3 spans 14 amino acids. V dropped 8 bases and J dropped 4; count of bases not matched to a gene: 2. CDR3 in amino acids: CASGTSGAYNEQFF. The CDR3 DNA sequence: TGTGCCAGCGGGACTAGCGGGGCTTACAATGAGCAGTTCTTC.

J is TRBJ1-5 and V is TRBV19, with 9 positions matching TRBD1. CDR3 length: 15 amino acids. V gave up 8 bases and J gave up 2 bases; unmatched junction bases: 7. CDR1 is LNHDA, CDR2 SQIVND, per germline (reference sequence). As DNA, the CDR3 is TGTGCCAGTGCCGCGGACAGGGGTGGCAATCAGCCCCAGCATTTT. As protein: CASAADRGGNQPQHF.

There are a few counts of this clonotype. The rearrangement uses TRBV9 and TRBJ1-5, with 7 bases lining up with TRBD1. The V gene end was trimmed by 0 bases and the J gene end by 1 base; junction bases not matched to a gene: 4. CDR3 length: 16 amino acids. Germline V gene lookup returns CDR1 SGDLS and CDR2 YYNGEE. The CDR3 reads CASSVEGRGSNQPQHF. CDR3 DNA sequence: TGTGCCAGCAGCGTAGAAGGCAGGGGGAGCAATCAGCCCCAGCATTTT.

This clonotype has more than one count but fewer than ten. This rearrangement joins TRBV27 to TRBJ2-3, with 7 bases lining up with TRBD1. The CDR3 consists of 14 residues. CDR1 is MNHEY and CDR2 is SMNVEV in the germline V gene (reference sequence). V lost 3 bases to trimming and J lost 7 bases; unmatched junction nucleotides: 7. In DNA, the CDR3 is TGTGCCAGCAGTTTTGAGGGGGCAAGGAATACGCAGTATTTT. It is translated as CASSFEGARNTQYF.

This clonotype has a handful of counts. The chain couples TRBV7-2 to TRBJ1-1, with D uncertain. Trimming took 7 bases from V and 1 from J, leaving 7 bases between them. The CDR3 spans 12 residues. Looked up from germline, CDR1 is SGHTA and CDR2 is FQGNSA. CDR3 sequence (DNA): TGTGCCAGCACCCGTAGGAACACTGAAGCTTTCTTT. This sequence encodes CASTRRNTEAFF. Variable domain in full (rest from reference TRBV7-2 and TRBJ1-1): GAGVSQSPSNKVTEKGKDVELRCDPISGHTALYWYRQSLGQGLEFLIYFQGNSAPDKSGLPSDRFSAERTGGSVSTLTIQRTQQEDSAVYLCASTRRNTEAFFGQGTRLTVV.

This clonotype was seen a few times. This rearrangement joins TRBV10-2 to TRBJ1-4; 8 bases fit TRBD1. This CDR3 is built from 15 residues. J lost 5 bases, V lost 0 bases, and 2 bases had no gene match. CDR1 is WSHSY and CDR2 is SAAADI in the germline V gene. This CDR3 is CASSESGTGNEKLFF. Here the CDR3 DNA reads TGCGCCAGCAGTGAGTCGGGGACAGGAAATGAAAAACTGTTTTTT.

This clonotype has only a few counts. The chain couples TRBV2 to TRBJ2-5, with a possible D match to TRBD2 (6 bases). Germline CDR1 and CDR2: SNHLY and FYNNEI. The CDR3 contains 13 residues. V was trimmed by 8 bases and J by 3 bases, leaving 13 bases between them. The CDR3 DNA follows: TGTGCCAGCCGGGGGATAGCGAAAGAGACCCAGTACTTC. It specifies CASRGIAKETQYF.

This clonotype was picked up a small number of times. The CDR3 carries no conserved terminal phenylalanine or tryptophan, so it likely arises from a read error. The DNA is left out, because the CDR3 cannot be placed on it with certainty; the CDR3 is given as TCRdb lists it. The chain combines TRBV6-5 with TRBJ1-6. The germline V gene encodes CDR1 MNHEY and CDR2 SVGAGI. The CDR3 sequence runs 8 residues, both termini included. This CDR3 is CASSYSGC.

This clonotype has ten or more counts. The V and J genes are TRBV11-3 and TRBJ2-5, with D perhaps given as TRBD1 or TRBD2 (5 bases each). Germline V gene data show CDR1 as SGHNT and CDR2 as YENEEA. This CDR3 contains 14 residues. V lost 1 base and J lost 10, with 16 bases in between. As DNA, the CDR3 is TGTGCCAGCAGCTTAGGAGGGGCTAGCCATATCCAGTACTTC. This translates into CASSLGGASHIQYF.

A few counts support this clonotype. The rearrangement links TRBV5-5 to TRBJ2-1; D unresolved. Germline V gene data show CDR1 as SGHKS and CDR2 as YYEKEE (reference sequence). This CDR3 has 13 residues. The V gene lost 0 bases and the J gene lost 6 bases, with 7 bases spanning the gap. This chain's CDR3 is CASSLDRSNEQFF. Here the CDR3 DNA reads TGTGCCAGCAGCTTGGATCGGTCCAATGAGCAGTTCTTC.

This clonotype was seen a handful of times. The CDR3 loop reads CASSLLEGYNSPLHF. The DNA of the CDR3 is TGTGCCAGCAGTTTATTAGAGGGCTATAATTCACCCCTCCACTTT. The V and J genes are TRBV28 and TRBJ1-6, with unresolved D. V lost 1 base and J 3 bases, leaving 7 bases between the germline ends. This CDR3 has 15 residues. CDR1 and CDR2 (germline): MDHEN, SYDVKM.

The chain uses TRBV4-2 and TRBJ2-5, with no clear D. The CDR3 spans 14 residues. The V end was cut by 3 bases, the J end by 2 bases, with 10 bases between. Germline values: CDR1 LGHNA, CDR2 YNFKEQ. The CDR3 bases are TGTGCCAGCAGCCAGGATTCGTATCAAGAGACCCAGTACTTC. The encoded protein is CASSQDSYQETQYF.

This clonotype was counted only a few times. This chain links TRBV12-3 or TRBV12-4 with TRBJ1-1; 7 positions agree with TRBD1. The CDR3 runs to 15 residues. V was clipped by 3 bases and J by 3 bases; unmatched bases: 7. CDR3 coding DNA: TGTGCCAGCAGTTTGGATACAGGGGAAGACACTGAAGCTTTCTTT. Amino acids: CASSLDTGEDTEAFF.

The genes are TRBV7-8 and TRBJ2-5; 10 nucleotides align to TRBD1. This CDR3 has 18 residues. CDR1 is SGHVS, CDR2 FQNEAQ, per germline. J was trimmed by 3 bases and V by 5 bases; bases with no gene match: 15. The CDR3 bases are TGTGCCAGCAGCCGGAGAACACGGGACAGGGGAGGAGAAGAGACCCAGTACTTC. Its translation is CASSRRTRDRGGEETQYF.